This entry concerns a single T cell receptor beta chain. This entry belongs to a study of blood T cell repertoires in COVID-19. On the study more broadly: From T cells, B-cell-depleted T cells, or PBMCs came the material, which was cDNA or gDNA.

As processed by the authors: Quantification of nucleated cells was approximated via reference gene primer amplification. Here immunoSEQ multiplex PCR was the method, and the copy in TCRdb shows in-frame clones only, minus some. The DNA was the basis for D and trimming; V, J and clone size are from that table. The table lists around 110,000 clones, about 80% of them singletons. CDR1 is LNHDA and CDR2 is SQIVND in the germline V gene (reference sequence). Trimming pared 1 base from V and 1 base from J, leaving 11 bases between. This CDR3 region has 15 residues. The chain carries TRBV19 and TRBJ2-7, with D possibly matching TRBD1 (6 bases). The receptor was derived from a man aged 70 or older with active or convalescent COVID-19. The sequenced sample consisted of peripheral blood. The CDR3 DNA reads TGTGCCAGTAGTATAGTGGCAGGGGATTCCTACGAGCAGTACTTC. Its protein is CASSIVAGDSYEQYF.